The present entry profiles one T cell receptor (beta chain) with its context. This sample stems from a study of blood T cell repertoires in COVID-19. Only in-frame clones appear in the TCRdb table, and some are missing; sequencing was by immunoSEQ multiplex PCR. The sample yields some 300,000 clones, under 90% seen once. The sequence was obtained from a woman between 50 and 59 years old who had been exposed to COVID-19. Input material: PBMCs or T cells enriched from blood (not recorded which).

This chain's CDR3 is CATSRRNTGTAYQETQYF. CDR3 nucleotides: TGTGCCACCAGCAGAAGAAACACAGGGACGGCCTACCAAGAGACCCAGTACTTC. The chain uses TRBV15 and TRBJ2-5; a weak D match, TRBD1 (6 bases). This CDR3 has 18 residues. Germline CDR1 is LNHNV and CDR2 is YYDKDF (reference sequence). The V gene lost 2 bases and the J gene lost 0 bases, with 19 bases spanning the gap.